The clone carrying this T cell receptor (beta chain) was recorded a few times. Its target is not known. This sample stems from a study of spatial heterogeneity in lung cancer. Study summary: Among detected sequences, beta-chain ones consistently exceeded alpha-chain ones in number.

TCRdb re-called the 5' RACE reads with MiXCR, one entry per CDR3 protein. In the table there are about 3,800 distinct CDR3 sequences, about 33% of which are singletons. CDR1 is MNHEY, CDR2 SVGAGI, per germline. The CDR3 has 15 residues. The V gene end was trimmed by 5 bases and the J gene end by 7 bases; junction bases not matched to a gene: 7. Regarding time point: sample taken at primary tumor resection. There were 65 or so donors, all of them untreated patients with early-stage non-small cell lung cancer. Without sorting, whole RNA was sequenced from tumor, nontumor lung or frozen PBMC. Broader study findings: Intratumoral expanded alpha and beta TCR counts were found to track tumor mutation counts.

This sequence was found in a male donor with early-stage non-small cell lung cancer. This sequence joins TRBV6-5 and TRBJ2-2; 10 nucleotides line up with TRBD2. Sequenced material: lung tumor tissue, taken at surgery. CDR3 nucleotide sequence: TGTGCCAGCAGTCAAAGCGGGAGGGCCGACGGGGAGCTGTTTTTT. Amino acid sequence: CASSQSGRADGELFF.